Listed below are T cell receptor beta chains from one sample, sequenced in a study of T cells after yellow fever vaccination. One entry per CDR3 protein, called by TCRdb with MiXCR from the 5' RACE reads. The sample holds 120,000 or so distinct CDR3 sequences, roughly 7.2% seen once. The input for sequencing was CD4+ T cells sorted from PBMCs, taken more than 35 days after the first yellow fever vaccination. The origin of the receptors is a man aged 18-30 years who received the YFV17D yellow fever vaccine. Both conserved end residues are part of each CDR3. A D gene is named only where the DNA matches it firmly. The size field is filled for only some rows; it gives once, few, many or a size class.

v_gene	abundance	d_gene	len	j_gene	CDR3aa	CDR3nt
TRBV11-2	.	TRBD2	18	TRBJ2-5	CASSLEAASGGALKTQYF	TGTGCCAGCAGCTTAGAGGCGGCTAGCGGGGGGGCATTAAAGACCCAGTACTTC
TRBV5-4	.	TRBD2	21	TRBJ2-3	CASSLEGPGLAGGLLTDTQYF	TGTGCCAGCAGCTTGGAGGGACCGGGACTAGCGGGGGGGCTTCTCACAGATACGCAGTATTTT
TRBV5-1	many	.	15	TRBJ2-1	CASSLVQGNYNEQFF	TGCGCCAGCAGCTTGGTACAGGGAAACTACAATGAGCAGTTCTTC
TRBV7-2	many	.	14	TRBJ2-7	CASREGGSSYEQYF	TGTGCCAGCCGCGAAGGGGGGAGCTCCTACGAGCAGTACTTC
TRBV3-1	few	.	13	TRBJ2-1	CASSQFLGVEQFF	TGTGCCAGCAGCCAATTCCTGGGAGTCGAGCAGTTCTTC
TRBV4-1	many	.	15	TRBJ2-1	CASSHPTLSGDGQFF	TGCGCCAGCAGCCACCCCACCCTATCCGGGGACGGGCAGTTCTTC
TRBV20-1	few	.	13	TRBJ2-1	CSARGGGHNEQFF	TGCAGTGCTAGAGGTGGGGGGCACAATGAGCAGTTCTTC
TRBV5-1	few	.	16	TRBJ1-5	CASSLAPADLNQPQHF	TGCGCCAGCAGCTTGGCCCCAGCGGATCTAAATCAGCCCCAGCATTTT
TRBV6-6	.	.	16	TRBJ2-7	CASSYSNLTPNYEQYF	TGTGCCAGCAGTTACTCGAACTTAACACCTAATTACGAGCAGTACTTC
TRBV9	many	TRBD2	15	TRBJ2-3	CASSGLALSSDTQYF	TGTGCCAGCAGCGGACTAGCTTTGAGTTCAGATACGCAGTATTTT
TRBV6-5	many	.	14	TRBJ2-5	CASSFQGGEETQYF	TGTGCCAGCAGTTTCCAGGGGGGGGAAGAGACCCAGTACTTC
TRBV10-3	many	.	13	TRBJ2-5	CAISDRGGETQYF	TGTGCCATCAGTGACAGGGGAGGAGAGACCCAGTACTTC
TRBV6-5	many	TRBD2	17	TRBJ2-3	CASSTDLASGGTDTQYF	TGTGCCAGCAGTACCGACTTAGCTAGCGGGGGTACAGATACGCAGTATTTT
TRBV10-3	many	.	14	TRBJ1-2	CAISETGPDYGYTF	TGTGCCATCAGTGAGACAGGGCCGGACTATGGCTACACCTTC
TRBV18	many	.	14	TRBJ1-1	CASSPLGRGAEAFF	TGTGCCAGCTCACCATTGGGCAGGGGCGCTGAAGCTTTCTTT
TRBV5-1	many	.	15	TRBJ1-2	CASSLAGGISGGYTF	TGCGCCAGCAGCTTGGCCGGGGGAATCAGTGGCGGCTACACCTTC
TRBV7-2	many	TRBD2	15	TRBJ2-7	CASSSGPGGLNEQYF	TGTGCCAGCAGCTCAGGCCCGGGGGGGCTCAACGAGCAGTACTTC
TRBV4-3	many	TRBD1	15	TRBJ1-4	CASSQGGQGSEKLFF	TGCGCCAGCAGCCAAGGTGGACAGGGTAGTGAAAAACTGTTTTTT
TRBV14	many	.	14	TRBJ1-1	CASSQQTGGSEAFF	TGTGCCAGCAGCCAACAAACAGGTGGGAGTGAAGCTTTCTTT
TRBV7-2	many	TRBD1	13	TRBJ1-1	CASSLRQGTEAFF	TGTGCCAGCAGCTTAAGACAGGGCACTGAAGCTTTCTTT
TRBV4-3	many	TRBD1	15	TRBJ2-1	CASSPGGGQDNEQFF	TGCGCCAGCAGCCCGGGTGGGGGACAGGACAATGAGCAGTTCTTC
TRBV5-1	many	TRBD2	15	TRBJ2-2	CASRPTSGGTGELFF	TGCGCCAGCAGGCCGACTAGCGGGGGCACCGGGGAGCTGTTTTTT
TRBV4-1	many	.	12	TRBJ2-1	CASSHRGEKQFF	TGCGCCAGCAGCCACCGGGGAGAAAAGCAGTTCTTC
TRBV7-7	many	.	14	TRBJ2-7	CASSYDGATYEQYF	TGTGCCAGCAGCTACGACGGTGCTACCTACGAGCAGTACTTC
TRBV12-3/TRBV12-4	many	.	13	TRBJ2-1	CASSLWGVNEQFF	TGTGCCAGCAGCTTGTGGGGAGTAAACGAGCAGTTCTTC
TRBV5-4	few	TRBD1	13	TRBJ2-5	CASSDRQGETQYF	TGTGCCAGCAGCGACAGACAGGGGGAGACCCAGTACTTC
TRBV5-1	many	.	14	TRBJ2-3	CASSLSGYTDTQYF	TGCGCCAGCAGCTTGTCAGGGTACACAGATACGCAGTATTTT
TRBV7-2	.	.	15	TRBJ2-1	CASSLSWKGDNEQFF	TGTGCCAGCAGCTTATCGTGGAAGGGCGACAATGAGCAGTTCTTC
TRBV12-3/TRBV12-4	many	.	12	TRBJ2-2	CASSPQGRELFF	TGTGCCAGCAGTCCCCAGGGGCGGGAACTGTTTTTT
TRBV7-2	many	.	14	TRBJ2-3	CASSPRLGPDTQYF	TGTGCCAGCAGCCCCAGACTAGGTCCAGATACGCAGTATTTT
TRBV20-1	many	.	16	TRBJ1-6	CSAPPGRGPWGSPLHF	TGCAGTGCTCCCCCCGGTCGAGGGCCGTGGGGTTCACCCCTCCACTTT
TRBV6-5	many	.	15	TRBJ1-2	CASSYATGTYYGYTF	TGTGCCAGCAGTTACGCAACGGGAACCTACTATGGCTACACCTTC
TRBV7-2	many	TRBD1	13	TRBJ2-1	CASSFTGGNEQFF	TGTGCCAGCAGCTTCACAGGGGGCAATGAGCAGTTCTTC
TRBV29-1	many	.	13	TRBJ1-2	CSVGGSRNYGYTF	TGCAGCGTTGGGGGTTCCAGGAACTATGGCTACACCTTC
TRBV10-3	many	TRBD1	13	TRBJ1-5	CAIRGQGDQPQHF	TGTGCCATCAGGGGACAGGGCGATCAGCCCCAGCATTTT
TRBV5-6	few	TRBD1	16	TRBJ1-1	CASSPTRGRGVSEAFF	TGTGCCAGCAGCCCGACCAGGGGGAGGGGGGTCTCTGAAGCTTTCTTT
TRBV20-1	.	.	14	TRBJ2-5	CSAREPSRRETQYF	TGCAGTGCTAGAGAACCGTCCCGGCGCGAGACCCAGTACTTC
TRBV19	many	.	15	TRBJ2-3	CASTPQVGGTDTQYF	TGTGCCAGTACGCCTCAGGTCGGCGGCACAGATACGCAGTATTTT
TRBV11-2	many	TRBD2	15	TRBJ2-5	CASSQLAGAQETQYF	TGTGCCAGCAGCCAGCTAGCGGGGGCCCAAGAGACCCAGTACTTC
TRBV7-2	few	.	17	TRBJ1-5	CASSLVTGISSNQPQHF	TGTGCCAGCAGCTTAGTGACCGGGATTAGCAGCAATCAGCCCCAGCATTTT
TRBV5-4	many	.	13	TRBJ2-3	CASSFSASNTQYF	TGTGCCAGCAGCTTTTCAGCTTCGAATACGCAGTATTTT
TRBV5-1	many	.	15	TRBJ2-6	CASSPGPKGANVLTF	TGCGCCAGCAGCCCAGGGCCGAAAGGGGCCAACGTCCTGACTTTC
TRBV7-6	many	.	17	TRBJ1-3	CASSLVAAQTSGNTIYF	TGTGCCAGCAGCTTAGTAGCGGCTCAGACCTCTGGAAACACCATATATTTT
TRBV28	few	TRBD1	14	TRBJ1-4	CANCPRDRKEKLFF	TGTGCCAATTGCCCCCGGGACAGGAAAGAAAAACTGTTTTTT
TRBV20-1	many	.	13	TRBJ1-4	CSAVGATNEKLFF	TGCAGTGCCGTGGGTGCAACTAATGAAAAACTGTTTTTT
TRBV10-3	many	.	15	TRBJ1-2	CAISVQNGAPYGYTF	TGTGCCATCAGTGTCCAAAACGGGGCGCCCTATGGCTACACCTTC
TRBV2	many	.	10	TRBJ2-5	CASSEETQYF	TGTGCCAGCAGTGAAGAGACCCAGTACTTC
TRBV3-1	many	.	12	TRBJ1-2	CASSLARYGYTF	TGTGCCAGCAGTCTCGCCCGCTATGGCTACACCTTC
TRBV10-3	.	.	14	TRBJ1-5	CAISRDLYNQPQHF	TGTGCCATCAGTAGGGACCTATACAATCAGCCCCAGCATTTT
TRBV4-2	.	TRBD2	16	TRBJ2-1	CASSQTGLAGVNEQFF	TGTGCCAGCAGCCAGACCGGACTAGCGGGGGTCAATGAGCAGTTCTTC
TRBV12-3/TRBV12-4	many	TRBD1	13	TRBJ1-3	CASSPGQGYTIYF	TGTGCCAGCAGTCCGGGACAGGGCTACACCATATATTTT
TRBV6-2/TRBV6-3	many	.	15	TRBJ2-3	CASSYWTHQGDTQYF	TGTGCCAGCAGTTACTGGACCCACCAAGGGGATACGCAGTATTTT
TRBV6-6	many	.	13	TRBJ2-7	CASSRGLHYEQYF	TGTGCCAGCAGCCGAGGCCTGCACTACGAGCAGTACTTC